This is a list of T cell receptor beta chains from one sample in a study of T cell changes during pregnancy in multiple sclerosis. The repertoire was sequenced with immunoSEQ multiplex PCR; TCRdb's copy has only in-frame clones and lacks some. The repertoire includes around 69,000 clones, approximately 91% of them detected once, and more than 1.2% sits in the top ten. The input for sequencing was peripheral blood, taken in the third trimester of pregnancy. The receptors shown here come from a female donor with multiple sclerosis, enrolled in a pregnancy study. CDR3s include the opening cysteine and the closing phenylalanine or tryptophan. The D gene is left open where the match is weak. Rows may omit the clone size; those that give it use once, few, many or a size class.

clone_size: .
d_call: .
v_call: TRBV5-5
j_call: TRBJ1-1
cdr3_nt: TGTGCCAGCAGCTTGGGGCAGTACACTGAAGCTTTCTTT
cdr3_aa: CASSLGQYTEAFF

clone_size: .
d_call: .
v_call: TRBV2
j_call: TRBJ1-1
cdr3_nt: TGTGCCAGCAGTGACGCGGTCCGTGAAGCTTTCTTT
cdr3_aa: CASSDAVREAFF

clone_size: .
d_call: .
v_call: TRBV6-1
j_call: TRBJ2-5
cdr3_nt: TGTGCCAGCAGGTCGTCAGGTAACTTAGAGACCCAGTACTTC
cdr3_aa: CASRSSGNLETQYF

clone_size: .
d_call: .
v_call: TRBV5-1
j_call: TRBJ2-7
cdr3_nt: TGCGCCAGCAGCTTCCAGGGAAGGGGGGAGCAGTACTTC
cdr3_aa: CASSFQGRGEQYF

clone_size: .
d_call: TRBD1
v_call: TRBV10-1
j_call: TRBJ2-5
cdr3_nt: TGCGCCAGCAGTGACTCGCCGGGACAGGGTCAAGAGACCCAGTACTTC
cdr3_aa: CASSDSPGQGQETQYF

clone_size: .
d_call: TRBD1
v_call: TRBV5-5
j_call: TRBJ2-4
cdr3_nt: TGTGCCAGCAGCTCGCCGGGACAGGGACCTATTCAGTACTTC
cdr3_aa: CASSSPGQGPIQYF

clone_size: .
d_call: TRBD2
v_call: TRBV4-2
j_call: TRBJ2-1
cdr3_nt: TGTGCCAGCAGCCCCCGCTGGATTTGGACTAGCGGGGGGGAGTCGCCATACAATGAGCAGTTCTTC
cdr3_aa: CASSPRWIWTSGGESPYNEQFF

clone_size: .
d_call: .
v_call: TRBV5-6
j_call: TRBJ1-5
cdr3_nt: TGTGCCAGCAGCTTTCAGGGGCTTGGAGAGCCCCAGCATTTT
cdr3_aa: CASSFQGLGEPQHF

clone_size: .
d_call: TRBD1
v_call: TRBV18
j_call: TRBJ1-5
cdr3_nt: TGTGCCAGCTCACCAGAGACAGGGGGCCAAATTCAGCCCCAGCATTTT
cdr3_aa: CASSPETGGQIQPQHF

clone_size: .
d_call: .
v_call: TRBV7-2
j_call: TRBJ2-7
cdr3_nt: TGTGCCAGCAGCGTATCCGGGACAAGGTCCTACGAGCAGTACTTC
cdr3_aa: CASSVSGTRSYEQYF

clone_size: .
d_call: .
v_call: TRBV5-4
j_call: TRBJ1-2
cdr3_nt: TGTGCCAGCAGCTTGACAGGGATATATGGCTACACCTTC
cdr3_aa: CASSLTGIYGYTF

clone_size: .
d_call: TRBD1
v_call: TRBV18
j_call: TRBJ2-7
cdr3_nt: TGTGCCAGCTCACCCACCCCAACGGCGGGACAGGGTGGCCACGAGCAGTACTTC
cdr3_aa: CASSPTPTAGQGGHEQYF

clone_size: .
d_call: .
v_call: TRBV4-1
j_call: TRBJ2-1
cdr3_nt: TGCGCCAGCAGCCAAGAGGGTGTGGGGGCATCCAATGAGCAGTTCTTC
cdr3_aa: CASSQEGVGASNEQFF

clone_size: .
d_call: TRBD1
v_call: TRBV7-6
j_call: TRBJ1-3
cdr3_nt: TGTGCCAGCAGCGTTGGGGCAGGGGGCCGCGGAAACACCATATATTTT
cdr3_aa: CASSVGAGGRGNTIYF

clone_size: .
d_call: .
v_call: TRBV19
j_call: TRBJ2-2
cdr3_nt: TGTGCCAGCCAGGGTTTAAGGGCCGGGGAGCTGTTTTTT
cdr3_aa: CASQGLRAGELFF

clone_size: .
d_call: .
v_call: TRBV21-1
j_call: TRBJ1-2
cdr3_nt: TGTGCCAGCAGCAAACCGGACCCTTTTTGGGGACAGGGGGACTATGGCTACACCTTC
cdr3_aa: CASSKPDPFWGQGDYGYTF

clone_size: .
d_call: TRBD1
v_call: TRBV6-5
j_call: TRBJ1-2
cdr3_nt: TGTGCCAGCTCCGAGGACAGGGTTGACTATGGCTACACCTTC
cdr3_aa: CASSEDRVDYGYTF

clone_size: .
d_call: .
v_call: TRBV19
j_call: TRBJ1-5
cdr3_nt: TGTGCCAGTAGTATAGGCAGGGGCCAGCCCCAGCATTTT
cdr3_aa: CASSIGRGQPQHF

clone_size: .
d_call: TRBD2
v_call: TRBV19
j_call: TRBJ2-1
cdr3_nt: TGTGCCAGTACCTTGACTAGCGGGGGGGCCGTCAATGAGCAGTTCTTC
cdr3_aa: CASTLTSGGAVNEQFF

clone_size: .
d_call: .
v_call: TRBV28
j_call: TRBJ1-6
cdr3_nt: TGTGCCAGCAGTTTGGCCTTACCCTATAATTCACCCCTCCACTTT
cdr3_aa: CASSLALPYNSPLHF

clone_size: .
d_call: TRBD2
v_call: TRBV2
j_call: TRBJ2-7
cdr3_nt: TGTGCCAGCAGTCCGAGCGGGAAGTCGTACGAGCAGTACTTC
cdr3_aa: CASSPSGKSYEQYF

clone_size: .
d_call: .
v_call: TRBV6-4
j_call: TRBJ2-1
cdr3_nt: TGTGCCAGCAGCCAAGAGGGAGATTCTGGCAATGAGCAGTTCTTC
cdr3_aa: CASSQEGDSGNEQFF

clone_size: .
d_call: .
v_call: TRBV9
j_call: TRBJ1-3
cdr3_nt: TGTGCCAGCAGCCCCCGGGGTGACTCTGGAAACACCATATATTTT
cdr3_aa: CASSPRGDSGNTIYF

clone_size: once
d_call: TRBD2
v_call: TRBV20-1
j_call: TRBJ2-7
cdr3_nt: TGCAGCGCCTCCGGGGGGGTAGAGCAGTACTTC
cdr3_aa: CSASGGVEQYF

clone_size: .
d_call: .
v_call: TRBV5-1
j_call: TRBJ2-3
cdr3_nt: TGCGCCAGCAGCCAGAACAGCCGCACAGATACGCAGTATTTT
cdr3_aa: CASSQNSRTDTQYF

clone_size: .
d_call: .
v_call: TRBV5-1
j_call: TRBJ1-4
cdr3_nt: TGCGCCAGCAGCTCAGGGGTCTCTAGGGGTGAAAAACTGTTTTTT
cdr3_aa: CASSSGVSRGEKLFF

clone_size: once
d_call: .
v_call: TRBV15
j_call: TRBJ1-5
cdr3_nt: TGTGCCACCAGCAGCCTCGGACTGATTAATCAGCCCCAGCATTTT
cdr3_aa: CATSSLGLINQPQHF

clone_size: .
d_call: TRBD1
v_call: TRBV7-9
j_call: TRBJ1-1
cdr3_nt: TGTGCCAGCAGCTTAGGACAGGGCGGGAACACTGAAGCTTTCTTT
cdr3_aa: CASSLGQGGNTEAFF

clone_size: once
d_call: .
v_call: TRBV30
j_call: TRBJ1-6
cdr3_nt: TGTGCCTGGAGCTATATCTCCTATAATTCACCCCTCCACTTT
cdr3_aa: CAWSYISYNSPLHF

clone_size: .
d_call: TRBD1
v_call: TRBV13
j_call: TRBJ2-5
cdr3_nt: TGTGCCAGCAGCTCCTGGACAGGGGTGGAGACCCAGTACTTC
cdr3_aa: CASSSWTGVETQYF

clone_size: .
d_call: .
v_call: TRBV12-2
j_call: TRBJ1-5
cdr3_nt: TGTGCAAGTCGCTTAATTTTACCCCCTCGGGTGGGGCCCCAGCATTTT
cdr3_aa: CASRLILPPRVGPQHF

clone_size: .
d_call: .
v_call: TRBV12-5
j_call: TRBJ2-3
cdr3_nt: TGTGCTAGTGGTTTGGTACTTGACGGGGAACTCAGCACAGATACGCAGTATTTT
cdr3_aa: CASGLVLDGELSTDTQYF

clone_size: .
d_call: .
v_call: TRBV28
j_call: TRBJ1-2
cdr3_nt: TGTGCCAGCAGTTTGCGGGGGGGGTACTATGGCTACACCTTC
cdr3_aa: CASSLRGGYYGYTF

clone_size: .
d_call: TRBD2
v_call: TRBV5-1
j_call: TRBJ2-1
cdr3_nt: TGCGCCAGCAGCTTGGTTCTAGCGGGGAGCTCCTACAATGAGCAGTTCTTC
cdr3_aa: CASSLVLAGSSYNEQFF

clone_size: once
d_call: TRBD1
v_call: TRBV2
j_call: TRBJ2-5
cdr3_nt: TGTGCCAGCAAGGGGGCTGGGGAGACCCAGTACTTC
cdr3_aa: CASKGAGETQYF

clone_size: .
d_call: TRBD1
v_call: TRBV27
j_call: TRBJ2-7
cdr3_nt: TGTGCCAGCAGTTCCCTGGACAGGGGCTACGAGCAGTACTTC
cdr3_aa: CASSSLDRGYEQYF

clone_size: .
d_call: TRBD1
v_call: TRBV27
j_call: TRBJ2-7
cdr3_nt: TGTGCCAGCAGTAGCCCCGGGACAGGTTACGAGCAGTACTTC
cdr3_aa: CASSSPGTGYEQYF

clone_size: .
d_call: .
v_call: TRBV5-1
j_call: TRBJ2-2
cdr3_nt: TGCGCCAGCAGCATTACGTCGACGGGGAACACCGGGGAGCTGTTTTTT
cdr3_aa: CASSITSTGNTGELFF

clone_size: .
d_call: .
v_call: TRBV21-1
j_call: TRBJ1-6
cdr3_nt: TGTGCCAGTGTGGGGGGAGATAATTCACCCCTCCACTTT
cdr3_aa: CASVGGDNSPLHF

clone_size: .
d_call: TRBD2
v_call: TRBV7-2
j_call: TRBJ2-4
cdr3_nt: TGTGCCGGAACGGGACTAGGGCCTCTAGCCAAAAACATTCAGTACTTC
cdr3_aa: CAGTGLGPLAKNIQYF

clone_size: .
d_call: TRBD1
v_call: TRBV28
j_call: TRBJ2-3
cdr3_nt: TGTGCCAGCAGCCTCTACCCCAGGGGGACCACAGATACGCAGTATTTT
cdr3_aa: CASSLYPRGTTDTQYF

clone_size: once
d_call: TRBD2
v_call: TRBV19
j_call: TRBJ2-3
cdr3_nt: TGTGCCAGTAGTCCTTGGCTAGCGGGGGAGAGCACAGATACGCAGTATTTT
cdr3_aa: CASSPWLAGESTDTQYF

clone_size: .
d_call: .
v_call: TRBV5-1
j_call: TRBJ2-7
cdr3_nt: TGCGCCAGCAGCTTGGGCCAGGGGTACTACGAGCAGTACTTC
cdr3_aa: CASSLGQGYYEQYF

clone_size: .
d_call: TRBD1
v_call: TRBV6-5
j_call: TRBJ1-4
cdr3_nt: TGTGCCAGCAGGTCACAGGGGGCGGGTGAAAAACTGTTTTTT
cdr3_aa: CASRSQGAGEKLFF

clone_size: .
d_call: TRBD1
v_call: TRBV30
j_call: TRBJ2-7
cdr3_nt: TGTGCCTGGAGTGACAGGGGGCGCGGATACGAGCAGTACTTC
cdr3_aa: CAWSDRGRGYEQYF

clone_size: .
d_call: .
v_call: TRBV5-8
j_call: TRBJ1-2
cdr3_nt: TGTGCCAGCAGCTTGGTGCTAGGGGACTATGGCTACACCTTC
cdr3_aa: CASSLVLGDYGYTF

clone_size: .
d_call: TRBD1
v_call: TRBV23-1
j_call: TRBJ1-2
cdr3_nt: TGCGCCAGCAGTCAATTCAAGGACAGGTTAAGAAACGGCTACACCTTC
cdr3_aa: CASSQFKDRLRNGYTF